This T cell receptor beta chain was sequenced in a study of T cells after posttransplantation cyclophosphamide (dated by TCRdb to 2016 to 2017). Study-level background: The study tracked T cell repertoire reconstitution by TRB sequencing after myeloablative bone marrow transplantation using posttransplantation cyclophosphamide as GVHD prophylaxis. TRB sequencing was performed on blood from all 35 or so PTCy patients with 1-year posttransplant specimens. Public TRB sequences were compared against a database of over 3,000 sequences linked to responses to pathogens, tumor antigens, self-antigens and alloantigens. In 3 patients, up to about 3 additional blood samples taken between 2 and 5.2 years after transplant also underwent TRB sequencing, as did pretransplant blood from several patients. Samples from 30 to 45 PTCy-treated patients and over 15 related bone marrow donors of those patients were subjected to antigen receptor sequencing. Because TRA and TRB clonality correlated tightly in 9 samples, the subsequent TCR analyses were limited to TRB only.

Summary of the overall study and its limitations: Donor-recipient similarity was low at 1-2 months but rose over the first year, and later blood repertoires were often dominated by donor CD8+ memory clones. The TRB repertoires of T cells infiltrating skin or GI tract showed only limited overlap with the TRB repertoires of T cells in blood. Across fewer than 55 patients, TRB clonality was highly associated with recipient CMV seropositivity and CMV reactivation, and PTCy diversity was similar to diversity in CNI/methotrexate controls.

From cysteine to phenylalanine, the CDR3 is 13 amino acids long. The only DNA kept is the CDR3, 39 bases in frame from the first base. For CDR1 and CDR2, the germline V gene lists MDHEN and SYDVKM. The V and J ends are trimmed by 7 bases and 5 bases, leaving 14 bases between them. About this clone: The specificity of this receptor is unknown. Base qualities were left out, and no much larger clone turns up one base away.

On the day of marrow donation, related bone marrow donors gave peripheral blood samples. Peripheral blood and bone marrow mononuclear cells were isolated by Ficoll-Hypaque density centrifugation and were cryopreserved. Sorting of CD4+ and CD8+ T cells, including naive and memory subsets, was performed by FACS on a FACSAria II. TRB sequencing was run on genomic DNA with either the immunoSEQ assay at survey resolution or the hsTCRB kit. The published analysis was carried out like this. Initial read processing used immunoSEQ software, and repertoire analyses used the LymphoSeq R package. Clonality was computed as 1 minus normalized Shannon entropy, and a Gini coefficient was also calculated for each TRB dataset. To infer phenotypes in unsorted samples, TRB sequences from sorted subsets of the recipient or donor were mapped onto the unsorted samples of the same recipient. As stored in TCRdb, this immuneACCESS dataset retains in-frame rearrangements with V and J assigned. A fraction of the clones does not appear; measured against another copy, unresolved V genes explain less than half of the discrepancy, and the remainder lacks a known reason. Clone size and V and J calls were adopted from that table, with D and trimming inferred from the DNA. Within this sample are roughly 18,000 clones, with around 78% of them counted one time only. Over 8% of the sample comes from the top ten.

The TCR sequence derives from a man aged 25 to 40 in good health and a related stem cell transplant donor. The sequenced sample consisted of memory CD4+ T cells sorted from blood. The sequence links TRBV28 to TRBJ2-5, with TRBD2 as a weak D call on 5 bases. The sequenced DNA: TGTGCCAGCACGGAAGGAGGTTTGGAGACCCAGTACTTC. This codes for CASTEGGLETQYF. The CDR3, completed at both ends by the reference TRBV28 and TRBJ2-5 genes, gives the full variable domain DVKVTQSSRYLVKRTGEKVFLECVQDMDHENMFWYRQDPGLGLRLIYFSYDVKMKEKGDIPEGYSVSREKKERFSLILESASTNQTSMYLCASTEGGLETQYFGPGTRLLVL.